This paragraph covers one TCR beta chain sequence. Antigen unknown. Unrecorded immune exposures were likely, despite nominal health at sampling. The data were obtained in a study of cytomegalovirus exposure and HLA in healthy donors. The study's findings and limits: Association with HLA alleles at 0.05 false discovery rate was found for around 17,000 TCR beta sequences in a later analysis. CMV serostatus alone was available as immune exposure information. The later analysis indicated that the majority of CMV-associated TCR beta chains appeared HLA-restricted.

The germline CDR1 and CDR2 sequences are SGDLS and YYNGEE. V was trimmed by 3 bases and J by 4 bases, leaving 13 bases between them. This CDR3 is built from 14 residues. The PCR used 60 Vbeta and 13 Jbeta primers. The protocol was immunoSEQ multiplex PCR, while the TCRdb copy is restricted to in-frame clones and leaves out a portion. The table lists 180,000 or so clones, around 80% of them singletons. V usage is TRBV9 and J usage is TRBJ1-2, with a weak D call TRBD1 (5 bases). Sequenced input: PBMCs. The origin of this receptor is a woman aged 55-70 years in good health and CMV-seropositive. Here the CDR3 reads CASSGLGQAYGYTF. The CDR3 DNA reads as TGTGCCAGCAGCGGCCTGGGGCAGGCCTATGGCTACACCTTC.